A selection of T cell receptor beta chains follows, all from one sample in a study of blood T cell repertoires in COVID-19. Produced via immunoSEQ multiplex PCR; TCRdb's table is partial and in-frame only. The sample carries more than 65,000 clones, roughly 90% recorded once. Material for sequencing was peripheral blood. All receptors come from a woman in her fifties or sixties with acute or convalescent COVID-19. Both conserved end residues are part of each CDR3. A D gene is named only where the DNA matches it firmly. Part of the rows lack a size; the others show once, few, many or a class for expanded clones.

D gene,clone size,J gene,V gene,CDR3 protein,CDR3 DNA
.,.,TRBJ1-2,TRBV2,CASSDGQGYGYTF,TGTGCCAGCAGTGACGGGCAGGGGTATGGCTACACCTTC
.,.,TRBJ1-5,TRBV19,CASSIEEGRQPQHF,TGTGCCAGTAGTATAGAGGAGGGTCGACAGCCCCAGCATTTT
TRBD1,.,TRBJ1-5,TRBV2,CASSPGQKSNQPQHF,TGTGCCAGCAGTCCGGGACAGAAGAGCAATCAGCCCCAGCATTTT
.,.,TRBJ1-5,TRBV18,CASARDEGSQPQHF,TGTGCCAGCGCGAGGGATGAGGGAAGCCAGCCCCAGCATTTT
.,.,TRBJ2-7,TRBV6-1,CASSEVGGYYEQYF,TGTGCCAGCAGTGAAGTGGGAGGATATTACGAGCAGTACTTC
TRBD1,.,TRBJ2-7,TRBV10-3,CAIRRQGDYEQYF,TGTGCCATCAGAAGACAGGGGGACTACGAGCAGTACTTC
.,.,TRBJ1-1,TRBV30,CAWSGFGQLEAFF,TGTGCCTGGAGTGGATTTGGACAGCTTGAAGCTTTCTTT
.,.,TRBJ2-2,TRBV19,CASGGSWRDPNTGELFF,TGTGCCAGTGGGGGGAGTTGGCGGGATCCGAACACCGGGGAGCTGTTTTTT
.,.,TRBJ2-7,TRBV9,CASSVASAHEQYF,TGTGCCAGCAGCGTAGCTAGCGCCCACGAGCAGTACTTC
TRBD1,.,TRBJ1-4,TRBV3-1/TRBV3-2,CASSHNRGRAEKLFF,TGTGCCAGCAGCCACAACAGGGGAAGGGCGGAAAAACTGTTTTTT
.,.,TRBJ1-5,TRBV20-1,CSASKEYSNQPQHF,TGCAGTGCTAGTAAGGAGTATAGCAATCAGCCCCAGCATTTT
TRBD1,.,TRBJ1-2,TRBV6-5,CASSQTGSYGYTF,TGTGCCAGCAGCCAGACAGGGAGCTATGGCTACACCTTC
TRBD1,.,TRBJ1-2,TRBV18,CASSPGQGARGYTF,TGTGCCAGCTCACCGGGGCAGGGGGCGAGGGGCTACACCTTC
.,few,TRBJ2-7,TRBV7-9,CASSLFSGSGYEQYF,TGTGCCAGCAGCTTATTTTCCGGGAGTGGGTACGAGCAGTACTTC
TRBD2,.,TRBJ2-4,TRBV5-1,CASSPQGGGRDIQYF,TGCGCCAGCAGCCCCCAGGGGGGCGGGAGGGACATTCAGTACTTC
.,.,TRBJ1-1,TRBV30,CAWSVVSGGEAFF,TGTGCCTGGAGTGTAGTTTCGGGGGGTGAAGCTTTCTTT
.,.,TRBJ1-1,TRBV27,CASSLRENTEAFF,TGTGCCAGCAGTTTACGAGAAAACACTGAAGCTTTCTTT
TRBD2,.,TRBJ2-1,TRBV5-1,CASRPSGGTYNEQFF,TGCGCCAGCAGACCTAGCGGGGGGACTTACAATGAGCAGTTCTTC
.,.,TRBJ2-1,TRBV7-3,CASSPNPGEQFF,TGTGCCAGCAGCCCTAATCCGGGGGAGCAGTTCTTC
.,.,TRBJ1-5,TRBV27,CASSLFSGVSNQPQHF,TGTGCCAGCAGTTTATTTTCCGGGGTTAGCAATCAGCCCCAGCATTTT
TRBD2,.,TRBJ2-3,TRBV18,CASSPRAGSDTQYF,TGTGCCAGCTCACCACGAGCGGGATCCGATACGCAGTATTTT
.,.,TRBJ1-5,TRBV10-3,CAISRGSNQPQHF,TGTGCCATCAGCAGGGGTAGCAATCAGCCCCAGCATTTT
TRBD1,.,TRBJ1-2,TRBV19,CASSAFVQGNYGYTF,TGTGCCAGTAGTGCGTTTGTACAGGGGAACTATGGCTACACCTTC
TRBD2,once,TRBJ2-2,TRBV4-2,CASSQEASGMTANTGELFF,TGTGCCAGCAGCCAAGAAGCCAGCGGGATGACCGCGAACACCGGGGAGCTGTTTTTT
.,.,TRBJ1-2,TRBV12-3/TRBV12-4,CASSLVTGYGYTF,TGTGCCAGCAGTTTAGTAACGGGTTATGGCTACACCTTC
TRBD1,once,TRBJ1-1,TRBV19,CASSYIPGQRNTEAFF,TGTGCCAGTAGCTACATACCGGGACAGAGGAACACTGAAGCTTTCTTT
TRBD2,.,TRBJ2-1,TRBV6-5,CASSSPGTSIYNEQFF,TGTGCCAGCAGTTCCCCCGGGACTAGCATCTACAATGAGCAGTTCTTC
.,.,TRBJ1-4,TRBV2,CASNRGTGKLFF,TGTGCCAGCAATCGGGGAACGGGAAAACTGTTTTTT
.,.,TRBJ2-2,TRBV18,CASSGGSATGELFF,TGTGCCAGCTCAGGGGGCTCGGCCACCGGGGAGCTGTTTTTT
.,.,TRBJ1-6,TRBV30,CAWSAGRGGNSPLHF,TGTGCCTGGAGTGCCGGTAGAGGCGGAAATTCACCCCTCCACTTT
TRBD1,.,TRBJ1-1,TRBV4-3,CASSPKQGAEAFF,TGCGCCAGCAGCCCAAAACAGGGGGCTGAAGCTTTCTTT
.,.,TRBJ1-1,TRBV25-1,CASSELSRDTEAFF,TGTGCCAGCAGTGAACTTAGCCGGGACACTGAAGCTTTCTTT
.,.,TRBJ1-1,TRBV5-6,CASSLGGSVNTEAFF,TGTGCCAGCAGCTTGGGGGGCAGCGTGAACACTGAAGCTTTCTTT
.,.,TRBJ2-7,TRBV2,CASSEEAEGADSRNPYEQYF,TGTGCCAGCAGTGAGGAGGCCGAGGGAGCGGACAGCCGAAACCCCTACGAGCAGTACTTC
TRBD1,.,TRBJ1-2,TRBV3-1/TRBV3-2,CASSLTGGVNGYTF,TGTGCCAGCAGCCTAACAGGGGGAGTAAATGGCTACACCTTC
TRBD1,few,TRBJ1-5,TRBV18,CASSGGQAPNQPQHF,TGTGCCAGCTCGGGTGGACAGGCCCCCAATCAGCCCCAGCATTTT
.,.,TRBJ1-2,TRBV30,CAWSPWQSSGYTF,TGTGCCTGGAGTCCGTGGCAGAGTAGCGGCTACACCTTC
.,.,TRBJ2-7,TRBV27,CASSSNQGKGDEQYF,TGTGCCAGCAGTTCAAACCAGGGGAAAGGGGACGAGCAGTACTTC
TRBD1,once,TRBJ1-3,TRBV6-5,CAIRQGDSGNTIYF,TGTGCCATCCGACAGGGGGACTCTGGAAACACCATATATTTT
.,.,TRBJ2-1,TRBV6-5,CASSYGGNEQFF,TGTGCCAGCAGTTACGGGGGGAATGAGCAGTTCTTC
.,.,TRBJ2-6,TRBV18,CASSQQGGGANVLTF,TGTGCCAGCTCACAACAGGGCGGTGGGGCCAACGTCCTGACTTTC
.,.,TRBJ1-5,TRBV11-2,CASSLTSGSNQPQHF,TGTGCCAGCAGCTTAACCAGTGGCAGCAATCAGCCCCAGCATTTT
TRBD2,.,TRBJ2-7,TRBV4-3,CASSQVGWAGGPEYEQYF,TGCGCCAGCAGCCAAGTCGGCTGGGCGGGAGGGCCAGAGTACGAGCAGTACTTC
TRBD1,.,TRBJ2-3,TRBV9,CASSERDETGLRDTQYF,TGTGCCAGCAGCGAGAGAGATGAGACAGGGCTCCGGGATACGCAGTATTTT
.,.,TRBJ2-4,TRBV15,CATSRDGAGAKNIQYF,TGTGCCACCAGCAGAGATGGGGCAGGGGCCAAAAACATTCAGTACTTC
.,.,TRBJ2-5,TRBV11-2,CASSLEPSPVQYF,TGTGCCAGCAGCTTAGAGCCGTCTCCGGTCCAGTACTTC
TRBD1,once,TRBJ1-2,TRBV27,CASSLVPQGAGKGYTF,TGTGCCAGCAGTTTAGTCCCACAGGGGGCTGGGAAGGGCTACACCTTC
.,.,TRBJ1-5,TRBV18,CASSPAGGNQPQHF,TGTGCCAGCTCACCCGCCGGTGGCAATCAGCCCCAGCATTTT
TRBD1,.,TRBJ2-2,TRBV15,CATSRDRGPGELFF,TGTGCCACCAGCAGAGACAGGGGGCCCGGGGAGCTGTTTTTT
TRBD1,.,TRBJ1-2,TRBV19,CASSIARGPGHGYTF,TGTGCCAGTAGTATAGCCAGGGGGCCCGGACACGGCTACACCTTC
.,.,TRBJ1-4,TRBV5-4,CASSLGTSEKLFF,TGTGCCAGCAGCTTGGGGACATCTGAAAAACTGTTTTTT
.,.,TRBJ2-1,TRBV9,CASSVRDSFRPTGSYNEQFF,TGTGCCAGCAGCGTACGAGATTCTTTTCGGCCCACAGGCTCCTACAATGAGCAGTTCTTC
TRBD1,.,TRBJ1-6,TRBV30,CAWSAGQGNSPLHF,TGTGCCTGGAGTGCGGGACAGGGGAATTCACCCCTCCACTTT
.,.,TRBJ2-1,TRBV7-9,CASSLLRGHEQFF,TGTGCCAGCAGCTTATTAAGGGGCCATGAGCAGTTCTTC
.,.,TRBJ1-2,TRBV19,CASSISEQRNYGYTF,TGTGCCAGTAGTATTTCGGAACAGCGGAACTATGGCTACACCTTC